This entry concerns a single TCR beta chain. This record comes from a study of CD8 T cells in Susac syndrome. Reverse transcription of roughly 0.45 to 1 ug RNA was carried out with random hexamers. TCRdb ran MiXCR on the immunoSEQ multiplex PCR reads and lists one entry per CDR3 protein. The repertoire has 150,000 or so distinct CDR3 sequences, nearly 97% of them found once; the top ten carry roughly 0.15%. V was trimmed by 5 bases and J by 1 base, leaving 14 bases between them. The CDR3 is made up of 15 amino acids. Sequencing input: CD8+ T cells from PBMCs. The chain carries TRBV12-3 or TRBV12-4 and TRBJ1-1, with no clear D. This receptor was obtained from a human donor with multiple sclerosis. CDR3 sequence: CASSPVGFSNTEAFF. The CDR3 bases are TGTGCCAGCAGTCCCGTGGGCTTCTCGAACACTGAAGCTTTCTTT.